This T cell receptor beta chain was sequenced in a study of blood T cell repertoires in COVID-19. Generated by immunoSEQ multiplex PCR, the TCRdb table keeps only in-frame clones and is missing some. The sample shows roughly 120,000 clones, roughly 81% of them seen only once. The specimen was peripheral blood. This TCR was recovered from a man in his forties with acute or convalescent COVID-19.

The CDR3 nucleotides are TGTGCCAGCAGCCCTTCCCCAGTTAGCTTCTACGAGCAGTACTTC. Translation: CASSPSPVSFYEQYF. The V call is TRBV11-2, the J call TRBJ2-7, with no clear D. The V end was cut by 5 bases, the J end by 3 bases, with 17 bases between. This CDR3 is 15 amino acids long. CDR1 is SGHAT, CDR2 FQNNGV, per germline.